The 22 T cell receptor beta chains below all came from one sample that was sequenced in a study of radiotherapy plus CTLA-4 blockade in lung cancer. The method was immunoSEQ multiplex PCR; TCRdb's version includes in-frame clones alone and lacks a portion of them. The data contain roughly 98,000 clones, about four fifths of them singletons. Sequenced here: peripheral blood, sampled from a patient treated with radiotherapy plus ipilimumab. These receptors all come from a human donor with non-small cell lung cancer that progressed on radiotherapy plus ipilimumab.

The V gene is TRBV6-5, the J gene TRBJ1-2; TRBD1 agrees at 9 bases. The V gene's germline CDR1 is MNHEY and CDR2 SVGAGI. The CDR3 is made up of 16 amino acids. The V segment lost 4 bases and the J segment 2 bases; nucleotides outside the gene matches: 8. The CDR3 sequence: CASSLTGGGKNYGYTF. CDR3 in DNA: TGTGCCAGCAGTTTAACAGGGGGCGGGAAAAACTATGGCTACACCTTC.

The chain has TRBV19 and TRBJ2-1; TRBD2 aligns across 8 bases. The CDR3 contains 15 residues. Unmatched junction bases numbered 5, after V lost 2 bases and J lost 5 bases. From germline, CDR1 is LNHDA and CDR2 SQIVND (reference sequence). The CDR3 protein is CASSIFGRGDNEQFF. CDR3 nucleotides: TGTGCCAGTAGTATATTCGGGAGGGGGGACAATGAGCAGTTCTTC.

Only one count was recorded for this clone. The chain is built from TRBV9 and TRBJ1-1, with D perhaps TRBD1 (5 bases). The V gene's germline CDR1 is SGDLS and CDR2 YYNGEE. V lost 4 bases and J lost 2, with 9 bases in between. The CDR3 extends over 13 amino acids. This chain's CDR3 is CASSPGLNTEAFF. The CDR3 DNA reads as TGTGCCAGCAGCCCAGGGCTTAACACTGAAGCTTTCTTT.

V is TRBV6-1 and J is TRBJ2-5, with D perhaps matching TRBD1 or TRBD2 (5 bases each). Germline V lookup: CDR1 MNHNS, CDR2 SASEGT. The CDR3 loop spans 13 amino acids. V was shortened by 10 bases and J by 1 base, with 13 bases between the two germline ends. The CDR3 is CATGLLRQETQYF. Here the CDR3 DNA reads TGTGCCACGGGGCTTCTCCGCCAAGAGACCCAGTACTTC.

This sequence joins TRBV5-6 and TRBJ1-6; TRBD1 might be the D (5 bases). CDR3 size: 15 residues. The germline V and J ends were trimmed by 0 bases and 7 bases, with 11 bases remaining between them. Looked up from germline, CDR1 is SGHDT and CDR2 is YYEEEE. This CDR3 is CASSLVLTANSPLHF. The CDR3 coding sequence is TGTGCCAGCAGCTTGGTGCTGACAGCCAATTCACCCCTCCACTTT. Variable domain in full (rest from reference TRBV5-6 and TRBJ1-6): DAGVTQSPTHLIKTRGQQVTLRCSPKSGHDTVSWYQQALGQGPQFIFQYYEEEERQRGNFPDRFSGHQFPNYSSELNVNALLLGDSALYLCASSLVLTANSPLHFGNGTRLTVT.

This rearrangement joins TRBV7-2 to TRBJ1-1; 7 bases are a match to TRBD1. V was clipped by 1 base and J by 4 bases; unmatched bases: 3. Germline V gene lookup returns CDR1 SGHTA and CDR2 FQGNSA. The CDR3 is 14 amino acids. Here the CDR3 DNA reads TGTGCCAGCAGCTTAGGACAGGGCATCACTGAAGCTTTCTTT. It encodes CASSLGQGITEAFF.

The count of this clone is one. This chain uses TRBV7-2 with TRBJ2-7; TRBD2 might be the D (6 bases). Germline-derived CDR1 and CDR2 are SGHTA and FQGNSA. This CDR3 is 15 amino acids long. Deletions cut 3 bases from V and 0 bases from J, with 12 bases between. Here the CDR3 DNA reads TGTGCCAGCAGCTTCACGGCGGGGAACTCCTACGAGCAGTACTTC. Translating gives CASSFTAGNSYEQYF.

This clone was seen a handful of times. This chain joins TRBV5-6 and TRBJ1-2; 8 bases agree with TRBD1. CDR1 is SGHDT, CDR2 YYEEEE, per germline. The length of the CDR3 is 14 residues. Trimming took 0 bases from V and 4 from J; bases not matched to a gene: 2. The CDR3, as DNA: TGTGCCAGCAGCTTGGCCCAGGGGGCCTATGGCTACACCTTC. Translation: CASSLAQGAYGYTF.

The sample holds a few counts of this clone. This chain connects TRBV6-6 to TRBJ1-2; D not resolved. The CDR3 is 14 amino acids. Trimming took off 2 bases at V and 8 bases at J, with 15 bases between the two ends. Germline CDR1 is MNHNY and CDR2 is SVGAGI (reference sequence). The CDR3 sequence is CASSYNPRARGYTF. Written as DNA, the CDR3 is TGTGCCAGCAGTTACAATCCGAGGGCTCGGGGCTACACCTTC.

The chain carries TRBV5-6 and TRBJ2-5; 9 positions match TRBD2. Germline CDR1 SGHDT, CDR2 YYEEEE. There are 14 residues in the CDR3. The V gene end was trimmed by 4 bases and the J gene end by 6 bases; junction bases not matched to a gene: 7. CDR3 loop: CASSGLRGGKTQYF. The CDR3 DNA is TGTGCCAGCAGCGGCTTGCGGGGGGGCAAGACCCAGTACTTC.

The chain is built from TRBV7-8 and TRBJ1-2, with D perhaps TRBD1 (6 bases). CDR1 is SGHVS, CDR2 FQNEAQ, per germline. V lost 5 bases, J lost 2 bases, and 9 bases lay in between. The CDR3 is 13 amino acids. DNA of the CDR3: TGTGCCAGCAGCCGGACAGCCAACTATGGCTACACCTTC. It encodes CASSRTANYGYTF.

This chain connects TRBV5-4 to TRBJ1-1; D unresolved. Trimming left V 3 bases short and J 11 bases short, with 17 bases between. CDR1 is SGHNT and CDR2 is YYREEE in the germline V gene (reference sequence). The length of the CDR3 is 13 residues. The CDR3 here is CASSWEGPPGAFF. For the CDR3, the DNA is TGTGCCAGCAGCTGGGAAGGCCCCCCCGGGGCTTTCTTT. Drawing the rest from reference TRBV5-4 and TRBJ1-1, the complete variable domain is ETGVTQSPTHLIKTRGQQVTLRCSSQSGHNTVSWYQQALGQGPQFIFQYYREEENGRGNFPPRFSGLQFPNYSSELNVNALELDDSALYLCASSWEGPPGAFFGQGTRLTVV.

This clone was observed a handful of times. This sequence joins TRBV19 and TRBJ2-3, with D possibly matching TRBD2 (7 bases). V dropped 7 bases and J dropped 1 base, with 18 bases sitting between them. CDR3 length equals 16 residues. Germline V gene lookup returns CDR1 LNHDA and CDR2 SQIVND (reference sequence). The CDR3 sequence is CASIPRGAGGTDTQYF. CDR3 DNA: TGTGCCAGTATCCCCCGGGGGGCAGGGGGCACAGATACGCAGTATTTT.

The chain has TRBV27 and TRBJ2-1; TRBD2 aligns across 10 bases. The germline V gene has CDR1 MNHEY and CDR2 SMNVEV (reference sequence). There are 18 residues in the CDR3. Trimming cost V 9 bases and J 2 bases; bases outside gene matches: 16. The CDR3 here is CARPPLPRAGGPYNEQFF. The CDR3 coding sequence is TGTGCCAGGCCCCCGCTCCCCAGAGCGGGAGGGCCCTACAATGAGCAGTTCTTC.

The chain couples TRBV12-2 to TRBJ2-1; the table calls TRBD2, which could not be checked here. TRBV12-2 is marked as a pseudogene. The CDR3 runs to 16 residues. The CDR3: CASRRYSGSYHNEQFF. CDR3 DNA: TGTGCAAGTCGACGGTATAGCGGGAGCTATCACAATGAGCAGTTCTTC.

The chain links TRBV7-9 to TRBJ1-5; D might be TRBD1 (6 bases). The CDR3 consists of 15 residues. Germline assignment: CDR1 SEHNR and CDR2 FQNEAQ (reference sequence). V lost 5 bases, J lost 3 bases, and 14 bases lay in between. The CDR3 region has the DNA TGTGCCAGCAGCCCCCAAGGGGGGAACAATCAGCCCCAGCATTTT. Protein: CASSPQGGNNQPQHF.

This chain links TRBV9 with TRBJ1-2, with D tentatively TRBD1 (6 bases). The germline gives CDR1 SGDLS, CDR2 YYNGEE. The CDR3 is 14 amino acids. The V gene lost 3 bases and the J gene lost 8 bases, with 17 bases spanning the gap. CDR3 coding DNA: TGTGCCAGCAGCGCGACAGGCGCCTTTGAAGGCTACACCTTC. It yields the protein CASSATGAFEGYTF.

The chain carries TRBV5-6 and TRBJ1-1; 8 bases align to TRBD1. The ends lost 4 bases at V and 6 bases at J; junction bases unmatched: 11. Germline V lookup: CDR1 SGHDT, CDR2 YYEEEE. The CDR3 length is 15 residues. For the CDR3, the DNA is TGTGCCAGCAGCACCGGGACAGGAAGATTTGCTGAAGCTTTCTTT. The encoded protein is CASSTGTGRFAEAFF.

The rearrangement uses TRBV7-2 and TRBJ2-3; TRBD2 matches 9 bases. There are 16 residues in the CDR3. Germline CDR1 and CDR2: SGHTA and FQGNSA. The trim removed 5 bases at V and 2 bases at J, leaving 8 bases unmatched. The CDR3 region is CASSQNSGGTTDTQYF. CDR3 in DNA: TGTGCCAGCAGCCAAAACAGCGGGGGGACCACAGATACGCAGTATTTT.

The genes are TRBV10-3 and TRBJ1-1; 11 bases are a match to TRBD1. Germline CDR1 ENHRY, CDR2 SYGVKD. Germline trimming cut 7 bases from V and 5 bases from J; bases unmatched to any gene: 9. The CDR3 extends over 15 amino acids. In DNA, the CDR3 is TGTGCCATCACCACCATGGACAGGGGGCTGACTGAAGCTTTCTTT. This codes for CAITTMDRGLTEAFF.

This chain connects TRBV7-6 to TRBJ2-5, with D maybe TRBD1 (5 bases). CDR1 and CDR2 from the germline V gene are SGHVS and FNYEAQ. The CDR3 is made up of 14 amino acids. Trimming removed 5 bases from V and 5 bases from J, with 15 bases in between. The CDR3 reads CASSPSLWGETQYF. In DNA form, the CDR3 reads TGTGCCAGCAGCCCTTCCTTGTGGGGCGAGACCCAGTACTTC.

The chain joins TRBV6-1 to TRBJ2-7, with 8 bases identical to TRBD1. Germline assignment: CDR1 MNHNS and CDR2 SASEGT. V was pared by 8 bases and J by 3 bases, with 6 bases of the junction left unmatched. The CDR3 sequence is 13 residues long. The CDR3 DNA is TGTGCCAGCCGGGACAGGAGGGACTACGAGCAGTACTTC. Amino acid sequence: CASRDRRDYEQYF.